This TCR beta chain was recorded in a study of cytotoxic CD8 clonotypes in ibrutinib-treated CLL. Study overall: Overall, around 25 responses were partial and 2 complete; following median 68 months, about 15 patients stayed remitted and approximately 12 progressed. After a median around eleven months on treatment (6 to 36), response samples were drawn.

Depths of 1 in 200,000 to 1 in 1 million T cells were the sequencing target. Data came from immunoSEQ multiplex PCR; TCRdb stores just in-frame clones and leaves some out. The sample contains roughly 200,000 clones, about four fifths of which appear only once. Trimming removed 3 bases at V and 0 bases at J, with 15 bases between. The CDR3 spans 18 residues. In germline, CDR1 is MGHDK, CDR2 SYGVNS. This receptor was taken from a human donor with chronic lymphocytic leukemia. V gene TRBV25-1 combines with J gene TRBJ2-6; D uncertain. The material was PBMCs, obtained after 12 months of ibrutinib treatment. The CDR3 spells CASSDLPRQDSGANVLTF. In DNA form, the CDR3 reads TGTGCCAGCAGTGACCTCCCTCGACAAGACTCTGGGGCCAACGTCCTGACTTTC.